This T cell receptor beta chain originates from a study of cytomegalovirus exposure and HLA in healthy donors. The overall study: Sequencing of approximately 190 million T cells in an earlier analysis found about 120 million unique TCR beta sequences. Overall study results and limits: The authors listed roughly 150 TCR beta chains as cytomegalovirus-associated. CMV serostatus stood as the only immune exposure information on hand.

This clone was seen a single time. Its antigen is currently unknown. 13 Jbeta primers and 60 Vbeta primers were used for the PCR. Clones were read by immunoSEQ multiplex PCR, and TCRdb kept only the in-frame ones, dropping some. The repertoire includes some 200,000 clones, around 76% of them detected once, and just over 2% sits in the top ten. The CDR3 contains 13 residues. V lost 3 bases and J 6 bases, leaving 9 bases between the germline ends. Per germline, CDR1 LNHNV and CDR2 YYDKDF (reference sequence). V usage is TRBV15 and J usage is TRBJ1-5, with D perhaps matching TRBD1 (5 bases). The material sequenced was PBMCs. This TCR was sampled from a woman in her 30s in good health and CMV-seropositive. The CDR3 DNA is TGTGCCACCAGCAGGTCCAGGGTTCAGCCCCAGCATTTT. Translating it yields CATSRSRVQPQHF.